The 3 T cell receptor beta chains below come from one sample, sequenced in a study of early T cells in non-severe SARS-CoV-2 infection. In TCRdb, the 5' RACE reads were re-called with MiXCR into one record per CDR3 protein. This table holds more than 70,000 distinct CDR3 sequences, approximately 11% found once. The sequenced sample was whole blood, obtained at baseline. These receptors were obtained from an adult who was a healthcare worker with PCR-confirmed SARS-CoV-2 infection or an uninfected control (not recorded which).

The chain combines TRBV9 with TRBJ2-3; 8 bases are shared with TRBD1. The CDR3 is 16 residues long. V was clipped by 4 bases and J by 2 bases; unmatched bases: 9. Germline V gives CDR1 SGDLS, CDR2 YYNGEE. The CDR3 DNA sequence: TGTGCCAGCAGCCTGCTCACAGGGGGTACCACAGATACGCAGTATTTT. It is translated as CASSLLTGGTTDTQYF.

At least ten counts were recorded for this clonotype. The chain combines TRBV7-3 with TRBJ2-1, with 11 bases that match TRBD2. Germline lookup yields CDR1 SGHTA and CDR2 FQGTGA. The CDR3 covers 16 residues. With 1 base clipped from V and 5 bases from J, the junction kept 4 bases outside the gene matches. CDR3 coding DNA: TGTGCCAGCAGCTTAATAGGGACTAGCGGCCACAATGAGCAGTTCTTC. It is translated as CASSLIGTSGHNEQFF.

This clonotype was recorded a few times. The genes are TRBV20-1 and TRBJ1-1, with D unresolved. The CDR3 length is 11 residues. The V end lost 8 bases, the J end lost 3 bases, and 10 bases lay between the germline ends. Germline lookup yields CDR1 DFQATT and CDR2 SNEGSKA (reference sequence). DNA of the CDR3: TGCAGTACTACGGATGACACTGAAGCTTTCTTT. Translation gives CSTTDDTEAFF.